The T cell receptor (beta chain) under discussion was sequenced for a study of human T cells and chemical hapten exposure. Across the study: For sensitization, 2% DPC was applied to a roughly 2 cm by roughly 2 cm patch of upper inner arm skin.

Time point here: pre-sensitization, week 0. Treatment reported: therapeutic diphenylcyclopropenone sensitization with weekly scalp DPC. Trimming took 4 bases from V and 3 from J; bases not matched to a gene: 4. The germline V gene has CDR1 SGDLS and CDR2 YYNGEE. The CDR3 has 15 residues. Using its own MiXCR run on the RACE reads, TCRdb lists one record per CDR3 protein. The sample lists roughly 380,000 distinct CDR3 sequences, 5.1% seen once, with around 2.6% in the top ten. This clonotype has ten or more counts. The sequenced sample was whole blood, obtained in connection with sensitization to the hapten diphenylcyclopropenone (DPC). The clonotype was recovered from a woman between 45 and 60 years old with alopecia areata. Some clones in this sample may be carry-over from other donors' samples. The chain has TRBV9 and TRBJ2-6, with 7 bases fitting TRBD1. In DNA, the CDR3 is TGTGCCAGCAGCCGAGGGGGCATTGGGGCCAACGTCCTGACTTTC. Amino acid sequence: CASSRGGIGANVLTF. Combining the CDR3 with reference TRBV9 and TRBJ2-6 gives the whole variable domain DSGVTQTPKHLITATGQRVTLRCSPRSGDLSVYWYQQSLDQGLQFLIQYYNGEERAKGNILERFSAQQFPDLHSELNLSSLELGDSALYFCASSRGGIGANVLTFGAGSRLTVL.